The sequence of this TCR beta chain was determined in a study of T cell changes during pregnancy in multiple sclerosis. Per germline, CDR1 MNHEY and CDR2 SVGAGI. Trimming stripped 4 bases from V and 7 bases from J, with 19 bases between. This CDR3 contains 16 residues. This clone was found once. Clones were read by immunoSEQ multiplex PCR, and TCRdb kept only the in-frame ones, dropping some. The table lists some 40,000 clones, around 94% of them singletons. The sequence derives from a female donor with multiple sclerosis, enrolled in a pregnancy study. Sequencing was carried out using peripheral blood. The chain recombines TRBV6-5 with TRBJ2-2, with D perhaps matching TRBD1 or TRBD2 (5 bases each). CDR3 in amino acids: CASSSTGAGIIGELFF. The CDR3, as DNA: TGTGCCAGCAGTTCCACCGGGGCAGGGATTATCGGGGAGCTGTTTTTT.